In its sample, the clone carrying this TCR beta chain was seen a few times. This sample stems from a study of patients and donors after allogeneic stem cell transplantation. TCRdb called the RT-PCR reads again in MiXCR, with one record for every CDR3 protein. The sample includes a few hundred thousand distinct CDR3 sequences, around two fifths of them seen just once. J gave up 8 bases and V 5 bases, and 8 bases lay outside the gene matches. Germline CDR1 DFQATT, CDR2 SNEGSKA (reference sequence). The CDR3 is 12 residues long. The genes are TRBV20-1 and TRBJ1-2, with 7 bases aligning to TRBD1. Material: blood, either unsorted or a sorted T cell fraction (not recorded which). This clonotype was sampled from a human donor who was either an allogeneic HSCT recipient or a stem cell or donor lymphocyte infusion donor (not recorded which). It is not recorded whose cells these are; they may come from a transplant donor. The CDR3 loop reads CSAYGQEEGYTF. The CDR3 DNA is TGCAGTGCTTACGGACAGGAGGAAGGCTACACCTTC.